These 25 T cell receptor beta chains share one sample of origin, sequenced in a study of blood T cell repertoires in COVID-19. Some clones are missing from TCRdb's copy, which holds only in-frame ones; the method was immunoSEQ multiplex PCR. The data show 55,000 to 90,000 clones, 70% to 90% seen once. Sequenced: peripheral blood. The receptors come from a man aged 65 to 79 with active COVID-19.

This clone was counted a single time. J is TRBJ2-2 and V is TRBV19; 13 bases fit TRBD2. The trim removed 7 bases at V and 4 bases at J, leaving 6 bases unmatched. Per the germline V gene, CDR1 is LNHDA and CDR2 is SQIVND (reference sequence). The length of the CDR3 is 16 residues. CDR3 sequence: CASTPRTSGSTGELFF. Here the CDR3 DNA reads TGTGCCAGTACCCCCAGGACTAGCGGGAGCACCGGGGAGCTGTTTTTT.

V usage is TRBV6-5 and J usage is TRBJ1-2; D possibly corresponds to TRBD1 (5 bases). The CDR3 runs to 13 residues. CDR1 is MNHEY and CDR2 is SVGAGI in the germline V gene. V lost 6 bases and J lost 4, with 12 bases in between. CDR3 DNA: TGTGCCAGCAGGCAACCGGGGGGCTATGGCTACACCTTC. Its translation is CASRQPGGYGYTF.

This rearrangement joins TRBV3-1 (or the pseudogene TRBV3-2) to TRBJ2-7; TRBD1 agrees at 12 bases. CDR3 size: 15 residues. Germline V lookup: CDR1 LGHDT, CDR2 YNNKEL (reference sequence). The V and J ends lost 3 bases and 1 base, in that order; junction bases with no gene match: 1. The CDR3 spells CASSQGQGASYEQYF. In DNA, the CDR3 is TGTGCCAGCAGCCAGGGACAGGGGGCATCCTACGAGCAGTACTTC.

Regarding this clone: A junction boundary mismatches the germline segment, possibly from a read error. The rearrangement joins TRBV5-6 to TRBJ2-5; D is possibly TRBD2 (5 bases). Per the germline V gene, CDR1 is SGHDT and CDR2 is YYEEEE. The CDR3 sequence is 14 residues long. CDR3 sequence: CASSLDLAQETRYF. The CDR3 DNA reads TGTGCCAGCAGCTTGGACCTAGCTCAAGAGACCCGGTACTTC.

The chain joins TRBV30 to TRBJ2-1, with D unresolved. With 7 bases removed from V and 0 bases from J, the gap between germline ends came to 16 bases. Germline CDR1 is GTSNPN and CDR2 is SVGIG (reference sequence). The CDR3 is 15 amino acids. The CDR3 bases are TGTGCCTTGACCGACCGGAGAAGCTCCTACAATGAGCAGTTCTTC. Protein sequence: CALTDRRSSYNEQFF.

This chain uses TRBV30 with TRBJ2-3, with 8 bases fitting TRBD2. Unmatched junction bases numbered 10, after V lost 1 base and J lost 4 bases. The CDR3 contains 16 residues. Germline V gene sequence: CDR1 GTSNPN, CDR2 SVGIG (reference sequence). CDR3 bases: TGTGCCTGGAGTGCCCGACGGTCGCGGGGGGCAGATACGCAGTATTTT. Its protein product is CAWSARRSRGADTQYF. The full variable domain, rest sourced from reference TRBV30 and TRBJ2-3, is SQTIHQWPATLVQPVGSPLSLECTVEGTSNPNLYWYRQAAGRGLQLLFYSVGIGQISSEVPQNLSASRPQDRQFILSSKKLLLSDSGFYLCAWSARRSRGADTQYFGPGTRLTVL.

The chain employs TRBV7-2 and TRBJ2-7; D ambiguous. This CDR3 is 11 amino acids long. The germline V and J ends were trimmed by 7 bases and 6 bases, with 10 bases remaining between them. Germline V gives CDR1 SGHTA, CDR2 FQGNSA. The CDR3: CASTLLGEQYF. DNA of the CDR3: TGTGCCAGCACCCTGCTCGGCGAGCAGTACTTC.

Of note for this clone: Other DNA sequences from this sample encode an identical CDR3 as well. This chain joins TRBV5-1 and TRBJ2-5; 9 bases map to TRBD1. Trimming took 4 bases from V and 2 from J; bases not matched to a gene: 6. Germline CDR1 and CDR2: SGHRS and YFSETQ. The CDR3 extends over 15 amino acids. In DNA form, the CDR3 reads TGCGCCAGCAGCCTGGGGACAGGGCCTCAAGAGACCCAGTACTTC. Translation gives CASSLGTGPQETQYF.

The rearrangement joins TRBV5-1 to TRBJ1-1, with TRBD1 identical over 10 bases. This CDR3 contains 15 residues. V was clipped by 4 bases and J by 5 bases; unmatched bases: 8. In germline, CDR1 is SGHRS, CDR2 YFSETQ. The CDR3 DNA reads TGCGCCAGCAGCAAAAGACAGGGGGCTGGGACTGAAGCTTTCTTT. It is translated as CASSKRQGAGTEAFF.

This chain uses TRBV7-3 with TRBJ2-3; D is ambiguous. The V and J ends lost 2 bases and 1 base respectively, with 7 bases between them. Germline V gene sequence: CDR1 SGHTA, CDR2 FQGTGA. The CDR3 spans 14 residues. The CDR3 DNA reads as TGTGCCAGCAGCTTAGGGCCCCGCACAGATACGCAGTATTTT. It is translated as CASSLGPRTDTQYF.

This chain uses TRBV6-1 with TRBJ1-2, with D possibly TRBD1 on 5 matching bases. This CDR3 region has 12 residues. Germline CDR1 and CDR2: MNHNS and SASEGT. The V end was cut by 3 bases, the J end by 14 bases, with 16 bases between. Written as DNA, the CDR3 is TGTGCCAGCAGTGAGGGGCCGGGGGGTCGGACCTTC. This sequence encodes CASSEGPGGRTF.

The chain joins TRBV27 to TRBJ2-2; TRBD2 agrees at 12 bases. Germline V gene sequence: CDR1 MNHEY, CDR2 SMNVEV (reference sequence). The CDR3 spans 16 residues. V dropped 4 bases and J dropped 8; count of bases not matched to a gene: 8. This chain's CDR3 is CASSSLTSGSGGELFF. In nucleotides, the CDR3 is TGTGCCAGCAGTTCCTTGACTAGCGGGAGTGGGGGGGAGCTGTTTTTT.

The chain joins TRBV30 to TRBJ2-5, with TRBD1 identical over 7 bases. Germline CDR1 and CDR2: GTSNPN and SVGIG (reference sequence). Germline trimming cut 3 bases from V and 3 bases from J; bases unmatched to any gene: 7. The CDR3 is 14 residues long. The CDR3 DNA sequence: TGTGCCTGGAGCCACGGACAGGAGAAAGAGACCCAGTACTTC. Its translation: CAWSHGQEKETQYF.

The J gene is TRBJ2-5, the V gene TRBV11-3, with D unclear. Looked up from germline, CDR1 is SGHNT and CDR2 is YENEEA. Trimming shortened V by 0 bases and J by 13 bases, and 15 bases separated the two germline ends. The CDR3 covers 13 residues. CDR3: CASSLDRGPVGYF. The DNA of the CDR3 is TGTGCCAGCAGCTTAGATCGCGGTCCTGTGGGGTACTTC.

V is TRBV15 and J is TRBJ2-7; D possibly corresponds to TRBD1 (6 bases). Germline CDR1 reads LNHNV; CDR2 reads YYDKDF (reference sequence). The V gene lost 3 bases and the J gene lost 1 base, with 13 bases spanning the gap. The CDR3 runs 15 residues. The CDR3 here is CATSRMAGASYEQYF. The DNA for the CDR3 is TGTGCCACCAGCAGGATGGCAGGGGCTTCCTACGAGCAGTACTTC.

This chain joins TRBV5-4 and TRBJ1-4, with 11 bases lining up with TRBD1. CDR3 size: 16 residues. Germline V gene data show CDR1 as SGHNT and CDR2 as YYREEE (reference sequence). The ends lost 3 bases at V and 8 bases at J; junction bases unmatched: 9. CDR3 DNA: TGTGCCAGCAGCTCCGGACAGGGGGCGGTGGGGGAAAAACTGTTTTTT. Its protein product is CASSSGQGAVGEKLFF.

This sequence joins TRBV30 and TRBJ1-5; D unresolved. Trimming took off 3 bases at V and 2 bases at J, with 14 bases between the two ends. Germline CDR1 and CDR2: GTSNPN and SVGIG (reference sequence). The CDR3 covers 15 residues. The CDR3 loop is CAWSGPGLGNQPQHF. As DNA, the CDR3 is TGTGCCTGGAGCGGACCGGGGTTGGGCAATCAGCCCCAGCATTTT.

The V and J genes are TRBV6-4 and TRBJ2-1; 9 bases align to TRBD2. Unmatched junction bases numbered 1, after V lost 0 bases and J lost 4 bases. The V gene's germline CDR1 is MRHNA and CDR2 SNTAGT. The CDR3 length is 15 residues. The CDR3 bases are TGTGCCAGCAGTGACTCGGCGGGAGGGTACAATGAGCAGTTCTTC. Translated: CASSDSAGGYNEQFF.

This chain links TRBV28 with TRBJ2-1; the match to TRBD2 covers 11 bases. The CDR3 spans 18 residues. V lost 6 bases to trimming and J lost 0 bases; unmatched junction nucleotides: 10. Germline V gives CDR1 MDHEN, CDR2 SYDVKM. CDR3 residues: CASSSGASGRLSYNEQFF. In DNA, the CDR3 is TGTGCCAGCAGCAGTGGGGCTAGCGGGAGGCTCTCCTACAATGAGCAGTTCTTC.

V usage is TRBV7-6 and J usage is TRBJ2-1; 10 nucleotides agree with TRBD2. Germline assignment: CDR1 SGHVS and CDR2 FNYEAQ. The J segment lost 0 bases and the V segment lost 4 bases, leaving 6 bases of the junction unmatched. This CDR3 spans 17 amino acids. The chain's CDR3 is CASSSGTSASSYNEQFF. Written as DNA, the CDR3 is TGTGCCAGCAGCTCCGGGACTAGCGCCAGCTCCTACAATGAGCAGTTCTTC.

The rearrangement links TRBV15 to TRBJ1-1; maybe TRBD1 (5 bases). V lost 5 bases and J lost 8, with 18 bases in between. This CDR3 has 14 residues. From germline, CDR1 is LNHNV and CDR2 YYDKDF (reference sequence). CDR3 protein: CATSPPGGGAEAFF. The CDR3 DNA is TGTGCCACCAGCCCCCCGGGGGGGGGAGCGGAAGCTTTCTTT.

The chain carries TRBV7-3 and TRBJ2-2, with D possibly matching TRBD2 (5 bases). The CDR3 covers 14 residues. Germline CDR1 is SGHTA and CDR2 is FQGTGA. Trimming left V 5 bases short and J 6 bases short, with 13 bases between. The CDR3 loop reads CASSPGVSAGELFF. The CDR3 bases are TGTGCCAGCAGCCCCGGGGTTTCCGCCGGGGAGCTGTTTTTT.

The chain recombines TRBV5-1 with TRBJ2-2; TRBD2 matches at 13 bases. After removal of 0 bases from V and 4 bases from J, the junction contained 3 bases not matched to a gene. This CDR3 contains 17 residues. CDR1 SGHRS and CDR2 YFSETQ come from the germline V gene. CDR3 sequence reads: CASSLGLAGGGTGELFF. CDR3 DNA: TGCGCCAGCAGCTTGGGACTAGCGGGGGGCGGCACCGGGGAGCTGTTTTTT.

This clone turned up a few times. The chain links TRBV7-3 to TRBJ1-6, with 8 positions matching TRBD1. Germline trimming cut 5 bases from V and 9 bases from J; bases unmatched to any gene: 15. This CDR3 has 17 residues. Looked up from germline, CDR1 is SGHTA and CDR2 is FQGTGA. This CDR3 is CASSPPAGTGGGSPLHF. The CDR3 nucleotides read TGTGCCAGCAGCCCCCCGGCAGGCACAGGGGGGGGTTCACCCCTCCACTTT.

V gene TRBV6-6 combines with J gene TRBJ1-1; 9 nucleotides line up with TRBD1. This CDR3 is 16 amino acids long. Germline trimming cut 6 bases from V and 1 base from J; bases unmatched to any gene: 9. Germline lookup yields CDR1 MNHNY and CDR2 SVGAGI (reference sequence). The CDR3 bases are TGTGCCAGCAGCCGCTTCGGACAGGGGTCGAACACTGAAGCTTTCTTT. This translates into CASSRFGQGSNTEAFF.